A selection of T cell receptor beta chains follows, all from one sample in a study of response to subunit inactivated influenza vaccine. TCRdb ran MiXCR on the RT-PCR reads and lists one entry per CDR3 protein. The sample has about 180,000 distinct CDR3 sequences; roughly 10% are singletons. This material consisted of CD8+ T cells sorted from PBMCs, taken roughly 24 months after vaccination. The source of these receptors is a man between 50 and 69 years old who received an inactivated influenza vaccine. CDR3s include the opening cysteine and the closing phenylalanine or tryptophan. Fields, in order: clone size, J gene, D gene, V gene, CDR3 protein, CDR3 DNA. A D gene is named only where the DNA matches it firmly. Rows give clone size only sometimes, using once, few, many, or a class for an expanded clone.

size: -
J: TRBJ2-1
D: TRBD1
V: TRBV2
CDR3: CASSYRDRGPPASDHNEQFF
DNA: TGTGCCAGCAGTTACCGGGACAGGGGGCCCCCGGCTAGCGACCACAATGAGCAGTTCTTC

size: many
J: TRBJ1-1
D: -
V: TRBV28
CDR3: CASSLRWGKMNTEAFF
DNA: TGTGCCAGCAGTTTACGATGGGGAAAGATGAACACTGAAGCTTTCTTT

size: many
J: TRBJ2-7
D: -
V: TRBV12-3/TRBV12-4
CDR3: CASSLRDRDEQYF
DNA: TGTGCCAGCAGTTTGAGGGATCGGGACGAGCAGTACTTC

size: many
J: TRBJ2-7
D: -
V: TRBV6-2/TRBV6-3
CDR3: CASSQTAYEQYF
DNA: TGTGCCAGCAGTCAGACAGCCTACGAGCAGTACTTC

size: -
J: TRBJ1-2
D: TRBD1
V: TRBV4-3
CDR3: CASSQARTGHNYGYTF
DNA: TGCGCCAGCAGCCAAGCCCGGACAGGGCATAACTATGGCTACACCTTC

size: -
J: TRBJ2-1
D: -
V: TRBV11-2
CDR3: CASSSELSFYRGGPYNEQFF
DNA: TGTGCCAGCAGCTCCGAACTATCTTTTTATAGGGGCGGCCCCTACAATGAGCAGTTCTTC

size: -
J: TRBJ1-2
D: -
V: TRBV5-1
CDR3: CASSLGAGGYTF
DNA: TGCGCCAGCAGCTTAGGAGCGGGTGGCTACACCTTC

size: -
J: TRBJ1-2
D: -
V: TRBV12-3/TRBV12-4
CDR3: CASNPLGPTYGYTF
DNA: TGTGCCAGCAACCCTCTGGGACCGACTTATGGCTACACCTTC

size: few
J: TRBJ1-5
D: -
V: TRBV12-3/TRBV12-4
CDR3: CASSLAGNNQPQHF
DNA: TGTGCCAGCAGTTTAGCCGGCAACAATCAGCCCCAGCATTTT

size: many
J: TRBJ2-5
D: TRBD1
V: TRBV11-2
CDR3: CASSLVGRAGGGETQYF
DNA: TGTGCCAGCAGCTTAGTGGGAAGGGCAGGGGGCGGTGAGACCCAGTACTTC

size: -
J: TRBJ2-3
D: TRBD2
V: TRBV20-1
CDR3: CSATTGTSGGLDTQYF
DNA: TGCAGTGCTACCACCGGGACTAGCGGGGGTCTAGATACGCAGTATTTT

size: few
J: TRBJ2-3
D: TRBD2
V: TRBV29-1
CDR3: CSVDVTGGGDTQYF
DNA: TGCAGCGTTGATGTAACGGGAGGGGGAGATACGCAGTATTTT

size: -
J: TRBJ2-2
D: -
V: TRBV27
CDR3: CASSLSYRELGTGELFF
DNA: TGTGCCAGCAGTTTATCATATCGGGAGCTTGGCACCGGGGAGCTGTTTTTT

size: -
J: TRBJ2-1
D: -
V: TRBV12-3/TRBV12-4
CDR3: CASSLESQLNEQFF
DNA: TGTGCCAGCAGTTTAGAATCCCAACTGAATGAGCAGTTCTTC

size: -
J: TRBJ1-2
D: TRBD1
V: TRBV12-3/TRBV12-4
CDR3: CASTGQGHLANYGYTF
DNA: TGTGCCAGCACCGGACAGGGGCACTTAGCTAACTATGGCTACACCTTC

size: -
J: TRBJ1-2
D: -
V: TRBV29-1
CDR3: CSVRVGASNYGYTF
DNA: TGCAGCGTGCGGGTCGGGGCTTCTAACTATGGCTACACCTTC

size: -
J: TRBJ2-7
D: TRBD2
V: TRBV2
CDR3: CASSEGLAPIYEQYF
DNA: TGTGCCAGCAGTGAAGGACTAGCACCGATCTACGAGCAGTACTTC

size: few
J: TRBJ1-1
D: TRBD1
V: TRBV11-2
CDR3: CASSPEAGQYTEAFF
DNA: TGTGCCAGCAGCCCCGAGGCGGGACAGTACACTGAAGCTTTCTTT

size: many
J: TRBJ2-1
D: TRBD1
V: TRBV4-3
CDR3: CASSQDRGHIDEQFF
DNA: TGCGCCAGCAGCCAAGACAGGGGGCATATCGATGAGCAGTTCTTC

size: -
J: TRBJ1-2
D: -
V: TRBV7-9
CDR3: CASSSGAYGYTF
DNA: TGTGCCAGCAGCTCAGGGGCCTATGGCTACACCTTC

size: -
J: TRBJ2-5
D: TRBD1
V: TRBV29-1
CDR3: CSVGSRGQGARETQYF
DNA: TGCAGCGTTGGAAGCCGAGGACAGGGGGCACGGGAGACCCAGTACTTC

size: -
J: TRBJ1-2
D: -
V: TRBV5-5
CDR3: CASSLGGELYGYTF
DNA: TGTGCCAGCAGCTTGGGTGGAGAACTCTATGGCTACACCTTC

size: few
J: TRBJ1-6
D: TRBD1
V: TRBV5-1
CDR3: CASSPTGWPPLHF
DNA: TGCGCCAGCAGCCCGACAGGGTGGCCACCCCTCCACTTT

size: -
J: TRBJ2-2
D: TRBD2
V: TRBV4-3
CDR3: CASSRKLAGGWPGELFF
DNA: TGCGCCAGCAGCCGGAAATTAGCGGGGGGATGGCCCGGGGAGCTGTTTTTT

size: -
J: TRBJ2-1
D: -
V: TRBV6-2/TRBV6-3
CDR3: CASQRGYEQFF
DNA: TGTGCCAGCCAAAGGGGTTATGAGCAGTTCTTC

size: -
J: TRBJ1-5
D: -
V: TRBV28
CDR3: CASTLGVDQPQHF
DNA: TGTGCCAGCACACTAGGGGTGGATCAGCCCCAGCATTTT

size: -
J: TRBJ2-7
D: TRBD2
V: TRBV2
CDR3: CASTATLAGGPDEQYF
DNA: TGTGCCAGCACCGCAACCCTGGCGGGAGGGCCGGACGAGCAGTACTTC

size: -
J: TRBJ1-3
D: -
V: TRBV6-5
CDR3: CASSSAWTGRGTIYF
DNA: TGTGCCAGCAGTTCCGCCTGGACGGGCCGGGGCACCATATATTTT

size: few
J: TRBJ2-5
D: TRBD2
V: TRBV20-1
CDR3: CSAGLLAGVEETQYF
DNA: TGCAGTGCTGGTCTTCTAGCGGGGGTAGAAGAGACCCAGTACTTC

size: -
J: TRBJ2-7
D: -
V: TRBV6-5
CDR3: CASSYNSGRYEQYF
DNA: TGTGCCAGCAGTTACAATTCGGGCAGGTACGAGCAGTACTTC

size: many
J: TRBJ2-3
D: TRBD2
V: TRBV9
CDR3: CASSLTSGNPDTQYF
DNA: TGTGCCAGCAGCCTGACTAGCGGGAACCCAGATACGCAGTATTTT

size: -
J: TRBJ2-7
D: -
V: TRBV3-1
CDR3: CASCQQASFTYEQYF
DNA: TGTGCCTCCTGCCAACAGGCGTCTTTTACCTACGAGCAGTACTTC

size: few
J: TRBJ2-5
D: -
V: TRBV15
CDR3: CATSPEGETQYF
DNA: TGTGCCACCAGCCCGGAGGGGGAGACCCAGTACTTC

size: few
J: TRBJ2-7
D: TRBD1
V: TRBV28
CDR3: CASSDRDSEYEQYF
DNA: TGTGCCAGCAGTGACCGGGACAGTGAGTACGAGCAGTACTTC

size: -
J: TRBJ1-4
D: TRBD1
V: TRBV4-3
CDR3: CASSQDTIQGGEKLFF
DNA: TGCGCCAGCAGCCAAGATACCATTCAGGGGGGCGAAAAACTGTTTTTT

size: -
J: TRBJ2-7
D: -
V: TRBV3-1
CDR3: CASSLQGNYEQYF
DNA: TGTGCCAGCAGTCTCCAGGGTAACTACGAGCAGTACTTC

size: many
J: TRBJ2-1
D: TRBD2
V: TRBV7-6
CDR3: CASSLEVAGAGYNEQFF
DNA: TGTGCCAGCAGCTTAGAGGTAGCGGGAGCGGGCTACAATGAGCAGTTCTTC

size: few
J: TRBJ2-5
D: TRBD1
V: TRBV15
CDR3: CATSSGTESLETQYF
DNA: TGTGCCACCAGCTCCGGGACAGAAAGTTTGGAGACCCAGTACTTC

size: -
J: TRBJ1-1
D: -
V: TRBV5-1
CDR3: CASSLTPGNTEAFF
DNA: TGCGCCAGCAGCTTGACGCCCGGGAACACTGAAGCTTTCTTT

size: -
J: TRBJ2-7
D: -
V: TRBV4-3
CDR3: CASSQDLGTGYYEQYF
DNA: TGCGCCAGCAGCCAAGATCTAGGCACAGGATACTACGAGCAGTACTTC

size: -
J: TRBJ2-3
D: TRBD2
V: TRBV20-1
CDR3: CSATKGLADTFTDTQYF
DNA: TGCAGTGCCACCAAGGGACTAGCGGATACCTTCACAGATACGCAGTATTTT

size: many
J: TRBJ2-7
D: -
V: TRBV5-6
CDR3: CASSLLDEQYF
DNA: TGTGCCAGCAGCTTGCTGGACGAGCAGTACTTC

size: -
J: TRBJ2-1
D: TRBD2
V: TRBV9
CDR3: CASSVAPSSGVTYNEQFF
DNA: TGTGCCAGCAGCGTCGCACCCTCAAGCGGGGTGACCTACAATGAGCAGTTCTTC

size: few
J: TRBJ2-5
D: TRBD1
V: TRBV11-2
CDR3: CASSPTGWETQYF
DNA: TGTGCCAGCAGCCCGACAGGGTGGGAGACCCAGTACTTC

size: -
J: TRBJ1-6
D: -
V: TRBV20-1
CDR3: CSARDGSRTEGSPLHF
DNA: TGCAGTGCTAGAGATGGATCCAGGACGGAGGGGTCCCCCCTCCACTTT